This record concerns one TCR beta chain sequence. The CDR3 consists of 13 residues. Germline trimming cut 5 bases from V and 13 bases from J; bases unmatched to any gene: 11. CDR1 ENHRY and CDR2 SYGVKD come from the germline V gene. The sample is drawn from a study of blood T cell repertoires in COVID-19. Study overall: Both acute and convalescent COVID-19 samples were obtained from the United States, Italy and Spain.

The data were produced by immunoSEQ multiplex PCR, yet TCRdb's version contains in-frame clones alone and is incomplete. Of 200,000 to 250,000 clones listed, 90% were seen once; the top ten hold around 15%. Participant reports of clinical history set cohort assignment. The sample consisted of PBMCs or T cells enriched from blood (not recorded which). The chain couples TRBV10-3 to TRBJ2-1; 7 bases line up with TRBD2. The source of this sequence is a man aged 25 to 40 who had been exposed to COVID-19. As DNA, the CDR3 is TGTGCCATCAGTTCCCCTGGCGGACTAGTCCAGTTCTTC. It yields the protein CAISSPGGLVQFF.